This T cell receptor (beta chain) appears in the sequencing data of a study of shared clonotypes between healthy human individuals. As regards this clone: Its antigen is unidentified.

The naive CD8 subset, CD45RO-negative cells positively selected for CCR7, excluded terminally differentiated effector memory CD45RA+ cells. Healthy HIV-negative adults without recent acute infections or vaccinations served as donors. The CDR3 has 15 residues. V was pared by 3 bases and J by 6 bases, with 7 bases of the junction left unmatched. From germline, CDR1 is LNHDA and CDR2 SQIVND (reference sequence). Data came from immunoSEQ multiplex PCR; TCRdb stores just in-frame clones and leaves some out. Altogether around 640,000 clones are present, about 95% being singletons, with the ten largest covering about 0.12%. Overall study findings and caveats: Memory subsets generally showed lower estimated richness than naive subsets.

This rearrangement joins TRBV19 to TRBJ1-5; 8 bases are shared with TRBD1. This TCR derives from a woman in her 30s in good health. The specimen was naive CD8+ T cells sorted from blood. Here the CDR3 DNA reads TGTGCCAGTAGTATGGGTGCAGGGGGCGGTCAGCCCCAGCATTTT. This sequence encodes CASSMGAGGGQPQHF. Full variable domain (outside the CDR3, taken from reference TRBV19 and TRBJ1-5): DGGITQSPKYLFRKEGQNVTLSCEQNLNHDAMYWYRQDPGQGLRLIYYSQIVNDFQKGDIAEGYSVSREKKESFPLTVTSAQKNPTAFYLCASSMGAGGGQPQHFGDGTRLSIL.